These T cell receptor beta chains were read from a single sample in a study of T cells of healthy individuals. TCRdb itself ran the 5' RACE reads through MiXCR, one entry per CDR3 protein. The table has tens of thousands of distinct CDR3 sequences, about a sixth seen once. The receptors derive from a human donor in good health. Both conserved end residues are part of each CDR3. The D gene is left open where the match is weak. Size is omitted from some rows. Given values are once, few, many or a class for expanded clones.

>NA|TRBJ1-1|NA|TRBV5-1
TGCGCCAGCAGCTTGGTTTTGAACACTGAAGCTTTCTTT
CASSLVLNTEAFF
>few|TRBJ1-2|NA|TRBV5-1
TGCGCCAGCAGACCCGACTTCGCGGTCTATGGCTACACCTTC
CASRPDFAVYGYTF
>few|TRBJ2-2|NA|TRBV12-3/TRBV12-4
TGTGCCAGCAGTTCTAATGCTAGATCGGGCGGGGAGCTGTTTTTT
CASSSNARSGGELFF
>many|TRBJ2-2|NA|TRBV3-1
TGTGCCAGCAGCCTGACCTCTCCCACCGGGGAGCTGTTTTTT
CASSLTSPTGELFF
>many|TRBJ2-7|NA|TRBV5-4
TGTGCCAGCAGCTTTCAGTCCAGTCGCTCCTACGAGCAGTACTTC
CASSFQSSRSYEQYF
>once|TRBJ2-6|NA|TRBV30
TGTGCCTGGAGTGTATTTGAAGGGGGGCTGAATTTC
CAWSVFEGGLNF
>many|TRBJ1-6|NA|TRBV12-3/TRBV12-4
TGTGCCAGCAGTCCTACGGTTGATTCACCCCTCCACTTT
CASSPTVDSPLHF
>NA|TRBJ1-1|NA|TRBV6-5
TGTGCCAGCAGTTACTCGCCTGAATTGAACACTGAAGCTTTCTTT
CASSYSPELNTEAFF
>NA|TRBJ1-2|NA|TRBV29-1
TGCAGCGTGGAGGTCTACACCTTC
CSVEVYTF
>NA|TRBJ2-7|TRBD2|TRBV7-2
TGTGCCAGCAGCTGGACCGGGACTACGTACGAGCAGTACTTC
CASSWTGTTYEQYF
>NA|TRBJ2-2|TRBD2|TRBV5-1
TGCGCCAGCAGCCTCGGGACTATCGAGACCGGGGAGCTGTTTTTT
CASSLGTIETGELFF
>few|TRBJ2-2|NA|TRBV4-1
TGCGCCAGCAGCCAAATCGTAAGGATCGTGAGCACCGGGGAGCTGTTTTTT
CASSQIVRIVSTGELFF
>few|TRBJ2-2|NA|TRBV28
TGTGCCAGCAGTTCACCGAACACCGGGGAGCTGTTTTTT
CASSSPNTGELFF
>NA|TRBJ1-6|NA|TRBV7-3
TGTGCCAGCAGCTTAGGAGGGGCCGGTAATTCACCCCTCCACTTT
CASSLGGAGNSPLHF